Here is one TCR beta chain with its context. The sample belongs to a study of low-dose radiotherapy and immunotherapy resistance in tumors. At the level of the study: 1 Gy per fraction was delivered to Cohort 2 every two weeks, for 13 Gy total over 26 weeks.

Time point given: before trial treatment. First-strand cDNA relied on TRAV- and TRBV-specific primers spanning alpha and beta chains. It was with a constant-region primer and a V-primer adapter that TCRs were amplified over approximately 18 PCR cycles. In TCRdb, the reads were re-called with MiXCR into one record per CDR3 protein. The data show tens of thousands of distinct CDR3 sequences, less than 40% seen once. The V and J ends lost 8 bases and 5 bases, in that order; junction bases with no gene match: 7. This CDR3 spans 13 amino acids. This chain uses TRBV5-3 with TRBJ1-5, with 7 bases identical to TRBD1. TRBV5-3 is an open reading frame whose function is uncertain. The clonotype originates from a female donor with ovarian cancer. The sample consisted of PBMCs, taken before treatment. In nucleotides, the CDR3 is TGTGCCAGCAGCGTTGACAGGGATCAGCCCCAGCATTTT. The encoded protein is CASSVDRDQPQHF.